This TCR beta chain was identified during a study of PD-1 blockade in classical Hodgkin lymphoma. The assay was immunoSEQ multiplex PCR, and TCRdb's table has in-frame clones only and misses some. The table records about 4,600 clones, about 61% of them present only once. Time point reported: cycle 4 day 1 (C4D1), after more than five weeks of nivolumab. Each and every patient relapsed after autologous stem cell transplantation, and patients got differing brentuximab vedotin exposure. The J segment lost 6 bases and the V segment lost 5 bases, leaving 9 bases of the junction unmatched. This CDR3 has 16 amino acids. Germline CDR1 and CDR2: SGHNT and YENEEA.

The starting material was peripheral blood mononuclear cells (PBMCs), obtained before the fourth cycle of nivolumab. The chain links TRBV11-3 to TRBJ2-1, with TRBD2 identical over 11 bases. The clonotype comes from a human donor with classical Hodgkin lymphoma. The CDR3 region is CASSHAELAGVNEQFF. The CDR3 bases are TGTGCCAGCAGCCATGCAGAACTAGCGGGAGTCAATGAGCAGTTCTTC.